This T cell receptor (beta chain) was obtained from a study of metastatic and nonmetastatic thyroid tumors. Study context: Patients with malignant and benign thyroid disease provided blood and tumor or nodule tissue, whose repertoires were compared. Broader study findings: It was reported that TCR beta diversity was significantly higher in malignant thyroid tumors than benign nodules, in blood and tumor.

Per the original data handling: It was from CDR3 differences across clinicopathological groups that a distant-metastasis classifier for papillary thyroid cancer was built. TCRdb called clones again from the PCR reads with MiXCR. The authors' filters were not applied to this entry. The sample gives 28,000 or so clones, roughly 17% of which show up once; approximately 4% is in the top ten. This clone was counted many times. Its specificity is unknown. The sample contains more than one DNA sequence encoding this CDR3. Germline lookup yields CDR1 DFQATT and CDR2 SNEGSKA (reference sequence). Deletions cut 3 bases from V and 0 bases from J, with 12 bases between. The CDR3 is 14 residues long. All patients were untreated before thyroid surgery.

The rearrangement uses TRBV20-1 and TRBJ2-7; the D gene is possibly TRBD2 (6 bases). The receptor was derived from a female donor with papillary thyroid cancer or a benign thyroid nodule (not recorded which). Some clones in this sample may be carry-over from other donors' samples. Sequenced input: blood. The CDR3 loop is CSASWREGSYEQYF. CDR3 nucleotide sequence: TGCAGTGCTAGTTGGCGGGAAGGCTCCTACGAGCAGTACTTC.